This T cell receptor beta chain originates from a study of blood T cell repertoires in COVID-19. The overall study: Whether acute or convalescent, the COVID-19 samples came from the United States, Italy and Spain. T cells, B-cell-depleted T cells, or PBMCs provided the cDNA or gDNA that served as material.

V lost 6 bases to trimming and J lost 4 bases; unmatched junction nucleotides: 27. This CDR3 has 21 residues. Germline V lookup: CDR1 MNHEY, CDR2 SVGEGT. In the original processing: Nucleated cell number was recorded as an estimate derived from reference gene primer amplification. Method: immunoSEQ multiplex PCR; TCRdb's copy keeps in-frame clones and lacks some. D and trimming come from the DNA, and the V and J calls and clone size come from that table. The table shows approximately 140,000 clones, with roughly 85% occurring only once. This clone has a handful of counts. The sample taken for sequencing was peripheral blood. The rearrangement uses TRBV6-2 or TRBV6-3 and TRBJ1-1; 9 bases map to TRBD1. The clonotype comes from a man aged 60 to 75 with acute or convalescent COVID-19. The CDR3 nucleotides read TGTGCCAGCAGCCCTATTATCTCGGTATTGGGACAGGGCCCTGGGGGCACTGAAGCTTTCTTT. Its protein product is CASSPIISVLGQGPGGTEAFF.